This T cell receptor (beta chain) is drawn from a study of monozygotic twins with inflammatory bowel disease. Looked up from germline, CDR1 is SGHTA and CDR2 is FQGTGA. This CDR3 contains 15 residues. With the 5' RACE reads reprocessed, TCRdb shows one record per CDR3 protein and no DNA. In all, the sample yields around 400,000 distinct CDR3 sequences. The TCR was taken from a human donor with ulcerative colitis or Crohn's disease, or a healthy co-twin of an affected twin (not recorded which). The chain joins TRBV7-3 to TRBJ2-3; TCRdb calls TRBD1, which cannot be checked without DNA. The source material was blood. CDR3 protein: CASSLDRGRTDTQYF.